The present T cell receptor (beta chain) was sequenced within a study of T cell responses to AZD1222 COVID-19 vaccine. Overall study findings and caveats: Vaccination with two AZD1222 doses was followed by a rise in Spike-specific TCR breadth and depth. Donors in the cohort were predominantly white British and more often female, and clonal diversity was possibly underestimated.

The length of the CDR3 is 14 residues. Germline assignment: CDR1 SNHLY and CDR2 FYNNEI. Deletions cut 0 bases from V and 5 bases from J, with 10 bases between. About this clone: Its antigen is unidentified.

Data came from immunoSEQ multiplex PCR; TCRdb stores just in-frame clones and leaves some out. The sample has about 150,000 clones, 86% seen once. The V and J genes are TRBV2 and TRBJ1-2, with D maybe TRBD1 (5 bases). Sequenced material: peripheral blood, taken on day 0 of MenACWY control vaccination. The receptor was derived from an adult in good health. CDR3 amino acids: CASSEAQAGYGYTF. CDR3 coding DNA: TGTGCCAGCAGTGAAGCTCAGGCAGGGTATGGCTACACCTTC.